This T cell receptor (beta chain) was recovered during a study of T cell responses to AZD1222 COVID-19 vaccine. Overall study findings and caveats: Most donors were white British, females outnumbered males, and clonal diversity was possibly underestimated. Just six people given AZD1222 tested seropositive at baseline. The repertoires were collected only after the peak T cell response.

The CDR3 is 16 amino acids. J gave up 8 bases and V 4 bases, and 11 bases lay outside the gene matches. Germline values: CDR1 SGHRS, CDR2 YFSETQ. Only in-frame clones appear in the TCRdb table, and some are missing; sequencing was by immunoSEQ multiplex PCR. The sample carries 150,000 to 200,000 clones, 85% to 95% recorded once. Concerning this clone: Antigen unknown.

This clonotype was obtained from an adult in good health. V and J are TRBV5-1 and TRBJ2-1, with TRBD2 identical over 11 bases. Here the sequenced sample was peripheral blood, taken on day 0 of AZD1222 vaccination. The CDR3 sequence is CASSPRTSGLLDEQFF. In nucleotides, the CDR3 is TGCGCCAGCAGCCCCCGGACTAGCGGGCTCCTCGATGAGCAGTTCTTC. Combining the CDR3 with reference TRBV5-1 and TRBJ2-1 gives the whole variable domain KAGVTQTPRYLIKTRGQQVTLSCSPISGHRSVSWYQQTPGQGLQFLFEYFSETQRNKGNFPGRFSGRQFSNSRSEMNVSTLELGDSALYLCASSPRTSGLLDEQFFGPGTRLTVL.